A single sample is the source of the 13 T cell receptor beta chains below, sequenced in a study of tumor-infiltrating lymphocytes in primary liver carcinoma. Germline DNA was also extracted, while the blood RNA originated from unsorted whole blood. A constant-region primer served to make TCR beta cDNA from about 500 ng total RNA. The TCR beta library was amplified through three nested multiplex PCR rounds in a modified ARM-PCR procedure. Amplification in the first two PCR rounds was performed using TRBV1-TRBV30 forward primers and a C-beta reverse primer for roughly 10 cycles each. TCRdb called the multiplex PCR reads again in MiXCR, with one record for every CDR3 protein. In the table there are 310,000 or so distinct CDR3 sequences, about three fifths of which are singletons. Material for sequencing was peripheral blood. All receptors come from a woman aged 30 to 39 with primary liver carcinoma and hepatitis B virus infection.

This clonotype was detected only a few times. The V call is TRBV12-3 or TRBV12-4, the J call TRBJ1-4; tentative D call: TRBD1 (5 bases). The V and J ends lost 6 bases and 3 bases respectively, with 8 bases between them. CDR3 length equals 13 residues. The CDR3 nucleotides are TGTGCCAGCAGGGGGGATGCTAATGAAAAACTGTTTTTT. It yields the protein CASRGDANEKLFF.

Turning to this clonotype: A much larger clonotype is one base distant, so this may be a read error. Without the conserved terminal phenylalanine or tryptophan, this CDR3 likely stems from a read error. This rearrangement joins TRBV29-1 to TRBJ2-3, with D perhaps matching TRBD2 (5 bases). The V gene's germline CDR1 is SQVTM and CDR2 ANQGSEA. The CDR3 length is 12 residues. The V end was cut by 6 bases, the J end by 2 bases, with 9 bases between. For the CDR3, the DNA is TGCAGCGTACGGACTTTCACAGATACGCAGTATTCT. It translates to CSVRTFTDTQYS.

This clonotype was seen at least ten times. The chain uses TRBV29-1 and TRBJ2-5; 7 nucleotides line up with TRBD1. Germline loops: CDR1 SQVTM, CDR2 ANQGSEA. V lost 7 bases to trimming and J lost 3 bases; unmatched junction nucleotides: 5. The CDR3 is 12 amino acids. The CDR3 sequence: CSGRRGKETQYF. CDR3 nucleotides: TGCAGCGGCCGCAGGGGGAAAGAGACCCAGTACTTC.

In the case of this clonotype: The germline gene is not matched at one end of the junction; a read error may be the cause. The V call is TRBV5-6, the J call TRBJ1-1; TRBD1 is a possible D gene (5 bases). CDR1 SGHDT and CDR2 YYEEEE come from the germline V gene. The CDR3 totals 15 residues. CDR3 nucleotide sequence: TGTGCCAACAGCAGGGAGGTAGGGCTGGACACTGAAGCTTTCTTT. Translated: CANSREVGLDTEAFF.

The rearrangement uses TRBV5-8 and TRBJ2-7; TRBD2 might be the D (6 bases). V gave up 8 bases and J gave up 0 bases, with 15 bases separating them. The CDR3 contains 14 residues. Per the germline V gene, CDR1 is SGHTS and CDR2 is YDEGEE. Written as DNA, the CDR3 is TGTGCCAGGAGCCCCCTGACTAGCTCCTACGAGCAGTACTTC. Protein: CARSPLTSSYEQYF.

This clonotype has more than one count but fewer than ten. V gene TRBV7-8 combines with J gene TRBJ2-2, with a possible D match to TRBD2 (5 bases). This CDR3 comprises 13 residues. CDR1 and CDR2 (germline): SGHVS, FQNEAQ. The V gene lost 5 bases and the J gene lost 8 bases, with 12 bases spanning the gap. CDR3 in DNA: TGTGCCAGCAGCAGACTACCGAATGGGGAGCTGTTTTTT. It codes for CASSRLPNGELFF.

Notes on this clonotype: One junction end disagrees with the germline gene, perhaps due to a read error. CDR3 sequence reads: CANSLMGLNTGELFF. The CDR3 DNA is TGTGCCAACAGTCTCATGGGGCTGAACACCGGGGAGCTGTTTTTT. The gene calls are TRBV6-5 and TRBJ2-2, with D tentatively TRBD1 (5 bases). Germline loops: CDR1 MNHEY, CDR2 SVGAGI. CDR3 length equals 15 residues.

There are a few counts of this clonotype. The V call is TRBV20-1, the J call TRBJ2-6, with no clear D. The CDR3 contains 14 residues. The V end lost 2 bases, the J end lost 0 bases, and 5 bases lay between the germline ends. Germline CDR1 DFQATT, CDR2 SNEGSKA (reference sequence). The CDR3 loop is CSARSGSGANVLTF. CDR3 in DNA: TGCAGTGCTAGATCAGGCTCTGGGGCCAACGTCCTGACTTTC.

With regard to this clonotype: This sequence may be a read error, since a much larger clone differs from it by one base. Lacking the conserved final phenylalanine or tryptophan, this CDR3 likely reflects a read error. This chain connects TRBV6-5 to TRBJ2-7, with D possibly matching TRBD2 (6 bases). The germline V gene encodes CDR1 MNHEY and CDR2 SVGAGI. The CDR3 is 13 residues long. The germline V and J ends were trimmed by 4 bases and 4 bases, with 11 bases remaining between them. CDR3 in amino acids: CASSLSGLYEQYL. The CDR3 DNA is TGTGCCAGCAGTTTATCAGGACTATACGAGCAGTACTTG.

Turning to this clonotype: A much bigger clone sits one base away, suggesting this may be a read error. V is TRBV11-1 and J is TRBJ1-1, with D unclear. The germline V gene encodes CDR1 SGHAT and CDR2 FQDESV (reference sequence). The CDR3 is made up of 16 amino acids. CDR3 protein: CANSLDVVAYPGEAFF. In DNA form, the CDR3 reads TGTGCCAACAGCTTAGACGTGGTCGCCTACCCGGGGGAAGCTTTCTTT.

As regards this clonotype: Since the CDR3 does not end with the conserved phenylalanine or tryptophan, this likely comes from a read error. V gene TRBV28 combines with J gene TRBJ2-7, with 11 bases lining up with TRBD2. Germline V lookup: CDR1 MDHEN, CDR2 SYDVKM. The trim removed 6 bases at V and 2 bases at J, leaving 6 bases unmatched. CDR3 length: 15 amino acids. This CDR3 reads CASRATSGAPYEQYL. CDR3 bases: TGTGCCAGCAGGGCGACTAGCGGGGCCCCCTACGAGCAGTACTTA.

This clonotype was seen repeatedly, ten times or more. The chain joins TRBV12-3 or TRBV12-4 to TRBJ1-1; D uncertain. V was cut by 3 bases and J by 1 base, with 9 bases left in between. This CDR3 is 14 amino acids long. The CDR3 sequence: CASSFRRGNTEAFF. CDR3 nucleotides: TGTGCCAGCAGTTTCCGACGGGGGAACACTGAAGCTTTCTTT.

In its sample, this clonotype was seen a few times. The CDR3: CASSNRGLGTDTQYF. As DNA, the CDR3 is TGTGCCAGCAGCAACAGGGGATTAGGCACAGATACGCAGTATTTT. The rearrangement uses TRBV5-5 and TRBJ2-3; 7 bases agree with TRBD1. Losses at the gene ends were 4 bases for V and 1 base for J; bases not matched to a gene: 6. Germline lookup yields CDR1 SGHKS and CDR2 YYEKEE (reference sequence). The CDR3 sequence is 15 residues long. Using reference TRBV5-5 and TRBJ2-3 for the parts outside the CDR3, the full variable domain is DAGVTQSPTHLIKTRGQQVTLRCSPISGHKSVSWYQQVLGQGPQFIFQYYEKEERGRGNFPDRFSARQFPNYSSELNVNALLLGDSALYLCASSNRGLGTDTQYFGPGTRLTVL.